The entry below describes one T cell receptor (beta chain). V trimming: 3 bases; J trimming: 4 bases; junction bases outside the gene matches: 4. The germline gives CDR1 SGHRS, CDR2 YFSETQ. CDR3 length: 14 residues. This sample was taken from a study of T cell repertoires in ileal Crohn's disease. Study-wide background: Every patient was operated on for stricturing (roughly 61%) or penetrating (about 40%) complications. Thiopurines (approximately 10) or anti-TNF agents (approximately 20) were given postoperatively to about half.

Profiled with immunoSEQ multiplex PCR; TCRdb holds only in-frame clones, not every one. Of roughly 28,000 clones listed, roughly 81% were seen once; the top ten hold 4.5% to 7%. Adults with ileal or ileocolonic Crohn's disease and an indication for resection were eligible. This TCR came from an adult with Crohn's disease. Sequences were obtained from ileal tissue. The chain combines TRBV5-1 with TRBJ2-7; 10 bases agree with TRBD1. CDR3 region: CASSSRTGGYEQYF. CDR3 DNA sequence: TGCGCCAGCAGCTCCCGGACAGGGGGGTACGAGCAGTACTTC.